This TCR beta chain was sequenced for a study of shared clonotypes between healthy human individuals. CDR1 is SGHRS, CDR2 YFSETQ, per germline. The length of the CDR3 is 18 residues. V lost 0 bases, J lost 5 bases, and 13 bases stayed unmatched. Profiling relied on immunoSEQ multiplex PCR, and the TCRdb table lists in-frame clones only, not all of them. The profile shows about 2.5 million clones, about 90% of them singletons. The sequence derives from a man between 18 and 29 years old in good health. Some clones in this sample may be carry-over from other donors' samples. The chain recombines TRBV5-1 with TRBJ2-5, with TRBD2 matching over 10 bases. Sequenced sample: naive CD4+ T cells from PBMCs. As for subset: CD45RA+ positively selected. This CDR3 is CASSLAGSGRAVGETQYF. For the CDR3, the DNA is TGCGCCAGCAGCTTGGCCGGCAGCGGGAGGGCCGTTGGGGAGACCCAGTACTTC.